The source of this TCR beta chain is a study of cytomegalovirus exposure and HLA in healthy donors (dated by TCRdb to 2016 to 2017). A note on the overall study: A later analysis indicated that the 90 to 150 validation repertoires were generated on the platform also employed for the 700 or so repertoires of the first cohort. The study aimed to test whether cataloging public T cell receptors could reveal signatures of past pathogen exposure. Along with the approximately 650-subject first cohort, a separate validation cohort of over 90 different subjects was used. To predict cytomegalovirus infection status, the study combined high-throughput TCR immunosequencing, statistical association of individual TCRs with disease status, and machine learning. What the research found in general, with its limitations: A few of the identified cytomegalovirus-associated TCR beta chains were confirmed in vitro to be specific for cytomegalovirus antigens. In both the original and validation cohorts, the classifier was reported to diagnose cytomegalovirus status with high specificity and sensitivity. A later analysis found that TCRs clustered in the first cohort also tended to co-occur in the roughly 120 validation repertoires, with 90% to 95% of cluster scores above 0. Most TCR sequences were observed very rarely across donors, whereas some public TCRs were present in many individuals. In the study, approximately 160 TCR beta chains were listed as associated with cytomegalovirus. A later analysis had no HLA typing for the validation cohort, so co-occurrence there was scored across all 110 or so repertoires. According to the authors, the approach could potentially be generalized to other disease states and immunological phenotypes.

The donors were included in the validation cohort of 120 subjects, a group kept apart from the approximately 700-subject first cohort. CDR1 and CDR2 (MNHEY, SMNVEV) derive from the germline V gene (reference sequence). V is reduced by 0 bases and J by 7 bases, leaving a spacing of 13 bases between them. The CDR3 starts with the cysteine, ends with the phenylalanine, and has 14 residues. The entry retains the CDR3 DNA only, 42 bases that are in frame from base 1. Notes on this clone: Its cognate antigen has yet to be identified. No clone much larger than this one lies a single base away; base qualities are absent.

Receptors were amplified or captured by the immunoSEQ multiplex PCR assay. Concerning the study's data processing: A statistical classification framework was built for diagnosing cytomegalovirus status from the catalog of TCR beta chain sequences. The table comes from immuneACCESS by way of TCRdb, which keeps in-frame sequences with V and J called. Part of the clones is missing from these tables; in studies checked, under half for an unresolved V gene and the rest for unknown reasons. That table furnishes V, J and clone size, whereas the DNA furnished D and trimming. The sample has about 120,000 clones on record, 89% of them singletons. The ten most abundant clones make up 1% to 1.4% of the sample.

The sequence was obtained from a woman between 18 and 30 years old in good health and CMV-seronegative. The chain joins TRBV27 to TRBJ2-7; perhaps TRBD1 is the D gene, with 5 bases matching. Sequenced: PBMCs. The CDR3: CASSLSRVGLEQYF. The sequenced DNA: TGTGCCAGCAGTTTATCCAGGGTCGGGCTGGAGCAGTACTTC.